These T cell receptor beta chains were read from a single sample in a study of cytomegalovirus exposure and HLA in healthy donors. The method was immunoSEQ multiplex PCR; TCRdb's version includes in-frame clones alone and lacks a portion of them. Here the sample spans 100,000 to 150,000 clones, approximately 78% being singletons. Sequencing input: PBMCs. The source of these receptors is a man aged 35 to 55 in good health and CMV-seronegative. The CDR3 runs from the conserved cysteine through the conserved F or W. The order of the fields is V gene, CDR3 length, J gene, D gene, clone size, CDR3 DNA, CDR3 protein. The D gene is left open where the match is weak. Only part of the rows carry a size: once, few, many, or a class if the clone is expanded.

V: TRBV30; length: 18; J: TRBJ1-4; D: .; size: .; DNA: TGTGCCTGGAGTGGAGGGACCGTCGGGAGTACAACTAATGAAAAACTGTTTTTT; CDR3: CAWSGGTVGSTTNEKLFF
V: TRBV5-6; length: 15; J: TRBJ2-7; D: .; size: .; DNA: TGTGCCAGCACCGCCGGCGGAGGGGTGGCCTACGAGCAGTACTTC; CDR3: CASTAGGGVAYEQYF
V: TRBV5-5; length: 14; J: TRBJ1-3; D: TRBD1; size: .; DNA: TGTGCCAGCAGCCCCGGGACAGCTGGAAACACCATATATTTT; CDR3: CASSPGTAGNTIYF
V: TRBV7-3; length: 12; J: TRBJ1-1; D: .; size: .; DNA: TGTGCCAGCAGCTGGCGAGGGGGTGAAGCTTTCTTT; CDR3: CASSWRGGEAFF
V: TRBV7-9; length: 13; J: TRBJ2-3; D: .; size: .; DNA: TGTGCCAGCAGCTTAGAGCGGACAGATACGCAGTATTTT; CDR3: CASSLERTDTQYF
V: TRBV28; length: 14; J: TRBJ2-3; D: .; size: few; DNA: TGTGCCAGCAGGCTCCCGGGTAGCACAGATACGCAGTATTTT; CDR3: CASRLPGSTDTQYF
V: TRBV25-1; length: 13; J: TRBJ2-7; D: .; size: .; DNA: TGTGCCAGCAGAGCAGGGCTCTCCTACGAGCAGTACTTC; CDR3: CASRAGLSYEQYF
V: TRBV19; length: 15; J: TRBJ2-2; D: .; size: .; DNA: TGTGCCAGTAGTATAGGGACTGCAAACACCGGGGAGCTGTTTTTT; CDR3: CASSIGTANTGELFF
V: TRBV4-1; length: 17; J: TRBJ2-3; D: TRBD2; size: .; DNA: TGCGCCAGCAGCCAAGTGGGGTCCGGGGGGACCACAGATACGCAGTATTTT; CDR3: CASSQVGSGGTTDTQYF
V: TRBV19; length: 16; J: TRBJ1-4; D: .; size: .; DNA: TGTGCCAGTAGTCCAGGATGGTCGAGGGGGGGTGAAAAACTGTTTTTT; CDR3: CASSPGWSRGGEKLFF
V: TRBV5-4; length: 15; J: TRBJ2-3; D: TRBD2; size: .; DNA: TGTGCCAGCAGCACTTTAGCGGGGGACACAGATACGCAGTATTTT; CDR3: CASSTLAGDTDTQYF
V: TRBV7-6; length: 16; J: TRBJ1-4; D: TRBD1; size: .; DNA: TGTGCCAGCAGCTTATCAACGGACAGGGGGCGTGAAAAACTGTTTTTT; CDR3: CASSLSTDRGREKLFF
V: TRBV7-9; length: 13; J: TRBJ2-7; D: .; size: .; DNA: TGTGCCAGCAGTTCTCCGTTTTCGGACGAGCAGTACTTC; CDR3: CASSSPFSDEQYF
V: TRBV6-5; length: 16; J: TRBJ2-6; D: .; size: .; DNA: TGTGCCAGCAGTTACCAGGGGCTTCTTGGGGCCAACGTCCTGACTTTC; CDR3: CASSYQGLLGANVLTF
V: TRBV7-9; length: 18; J: TRBJ2-6; D: .; size: .; DNA: TGTGCCAGCAGCTTATTAGGACAGTTTTCCTCTGGGGCCAACGTCCTGACTTTC; CDR3: CASSLLGQFSSGANVLTF
V: TRBV7-2; length: 13; J: TRBJ1-5; D: .; size: .; DNA: TGTGCCAGCAGCTTAAACACCTATCAGCCCCAGCATTTT; CDR3: CASSLNTYQPQHF
V: TRBV5-1; length: 14; J: TRBJ2-1; D: .; size: .; DNA: TGCGCCAGCAGCTTGGAACAGCAGTTCGATGAGCAGTTCTTC; CDR3: CASSLEQQFDEQFF
V: TRBV7-2; length: 13; J: TRBJ1-5; D: .; size: .; DNA: TGTGCCAGCAGCTTGTCAGGGAATCAGCCCCAGCATTTT; CDR3: CASSLSGNQPQHF
V: TRBV29-1; length: 12; J: TRBJ2-7; D: TRBD1; size: .; DNA: TGCAGCGGACGACAGGGGAACTACGAGCAGTACTTC; CDR3: CSGRQGNYEQYF
V: TRBV4-3; length: 17; J: TRBJ2-1; D: TRBD2; size: .; DNA: TGCGCCAGCAGCCAAGATCTCGGACTAGCGGGAAGGAATGAGCAGTTCTTC; CDR3: CASSQDLGLAGRNEQFF
V: TRBV5-4; length: 17; J: TRBJ2-3; D: TRBD2; size: .; DNA: TGTGCCAGCAGCTTGGGGCGAGCGGGGGACCCCACAGATACGCAGTATTTT; CDR3: CASSLGRAGDPTDTQYF
V: TRBV6-5; length: 14; J: TRBJ1-3; D: .; size: .; DNA: TGTGCCAGCAGTTCAACAGGGTCTGGAAACACCATATATTTT; CDR3: CASSSTGSGNTIYF
V: TRBV27; length: 13; J: TRBJ1-3; D: .; size: .; DNA: TGTGCCAGCAGTTTAGTCTTTGGAAACACCATATATTTT; CDR3: CASSLVFGNTIYF
V: TRBV29-1; length: 14; J: TRBJ1-5; D: .; size: .; DNA: TGCAGCGTTGAAACAGGGAATAGCAATCAGCCCCAGCATTTT; CDR3: CSVETGNSNQPQHF
V: TRBV6-5; length: 16; J: TRBJ1-2; D: TRBD1; size: .; DNA: TGTGCCAGCAGTTACTCGAGGAACAGGGGGCGTGGTGGCTACACCTTC; CDR3: CASSYSRNRGRGGYTF
V: TRBV7-9; length: 14; J: TRBJ2-7; D: .; size: once; DNA: TGTGCCAGCAGCTCTCATGACAGGAGCTACGAGCAGTACTTC; CDR3: CASSSHDRSYEQYF
V: TRBV14; length: 16; J: TRBJ2-1; D: TRBD1; size: .; DNA: TGTGCCAGCAGCCAGCAAGGGGGCGGTTGGGCCAATGAGCAGTTCTTC; CDR3: CASSQQGGGWANEQFF
V: TRBV6-4; length: 14; J: TRBJ2-3; D: .; size: .; DNA: TGTGCCAGCAGTGTCGGCGGTGGCACAGATACGCAGTATTTT; CDR3: CASSVGGGTDTQYF
V: TRBV7-2; length: 16; J: TRBJ1-3; D: TRBD1; size: .; DNA: TGTGCCAGCAGCATTATCAGGGGGTCTACTGGAAACACCATATATTTT; CDR3: CASSIIRGSTGNTIYF
V: TRBV11-2; length: 19; J: TRBJ1-1; D: .; size: .; DNA: TGTGCCAGCAGCTTATATCCCTCGGACAGAACACACTTGAACACTGAAGCTTTCTTT; CDR3: CASSLYPSDRTHLNTEAFF
V: TRBV2; length: 17; J: TRBJ1-4; D: TRBD1; size: .; DNA: TGTGCCAGCAAAAAGGCGAATTTGGGGACAGTATCTGAAAAACTGTTTTTT; CDR3: CASKKANLGTVSEKLFF
V: TRBV11-2; length: 15; J: TRBJ2-1; D: .; size: few; DNA: TGTGCCAGCAGCCAGGCCCGGCTTAACATCAATGAGCAGTTCTTC; CDR3: CASSQARLNINEQFF
V: TRBV7-8; length: 18; J: TRBJ2-7; D: .; size: .; DNA: TGTGCCAGCAGCTTAGGATTAGGGCGGGCTTCTAGGTCCTACGAGCAGTACTTC; CDR3: CASSLGLGRASRSYEQYF
V: TRBV14; length: 13; J: TRBJ2-7; D: .; size: .; DNA: TGTGCCAGCAGCCAGACAGGTTCCTACGAGCAGTACTTC; CDR3: CASSQTGSYEQYF
V: TRBV7-4; length: 13; J: TRBJ1-4; D: .; size: .; DNA: TGTGCCAGCAGCTTAGGGGGGGGTGAAAAACTGTTTTTT; CDR3: CASSLGGGEKLFF
V: TRBV19; length: 12; J: TRBJ1-2; D: .; size: .; DNA: TGTGCCAGTAGTGCCCGCGGGGATGGCTACACCTTC; CDR3: CASSARGDGYTF
V: TRBV9; length: 15; J: TRBJ1-2; D: .; size: .; DNA: TGTGCCAGCAGGCCGACCTTAGGGGGAATCTATGGCTACACCTTC; CDR3: CASRPTLGGIYGYTF
V: TRBV7-6; length: 14; J: TRBJ1-2; D: TRBD1; size: medium-sized; DNA: TGTGCCAGCAGCTTACGAGGACAGGGCGATGGCTACACCTTC; CDR3: CASSLRGQGDGYTF
V: TRBV9; length: 16; J: TRBJ1-1; D: .; size: .; DNA: TGTGCCAGCAGCGTAGAAGCTGGACAGTTGAACACTGAAGCTTTCTTT; CDR3: CASSVEAGQLNTEAFF
V: TRBV6-1; length: 14; J: TRBJ1-1; D: .; size: .; DNA: TGTGCCAGCACATTAGTATCCAAGAACACTGAAGCTTTCTTT; CDR3: CASTLVSKNTEAFF
V: TRBV18; length: 14; J: TRBJ2-1; D: .; size: .; DNA: TGTGCCAGCTCACAAGGGGCTAACGGGCCCGAGCAGTTCTTC; CDR3: CASSQGANGPEQFF
V: TRBV7-7; length: 15; J: TRBJ2-1; D: TRBD2; size: .; DNA: TGTGCTAGCAGCCCGGGACTAGCGGGGACCAATGAGCAGTTCTTC; CDR3: CASSPGLAGTNEQFF
V: TRBV25-1; length: 12; J: TRBJ1-2; D: .; size: .; DNA: TGTGCCAGCAGTGCGGTTAACTATGGCTACACCTTC; CDR3: CASSAVNYGYTF
V: TRBV7-2; length: 15; J: TRBJ1-6; D: .; size: few; DNA: TGTGCCAGCAGCCTCCTCCCGCAGGGGCAGTCACCCCTCCACTTT; CDR3: CASSLLPQGQSPLHF
V: TRBV7-6; length: 16; J: TRBJ2-2; D: .; size: .; DNA: TGTGCCAGCAGCCACGGCAACCAGGGGCTGACCGGGGAGCTGTTTTTT; CDR3: CASSHGNQGLTGELFF
V: TRBV2; length: 15; J: TRBJ1-1; D: .; size: .; DNA: TGTGCCAGCAGTGAAGATCGAGGTATGTACACTGAAGCTTTCTTT; CDR3: CASSEDRGMYTEAFF
V: TRBV5-4; length: 14; J: TRBJ1-1; D: TRBD1; size: .; DNA: TGTGCCAGCAGCAGGGGGACAGTGAACACTGAAGCTTTCTTT; CDR3: CASSRGTVNTEAFF
V: TRBV5-6; length: 18; J: TRBJ2-6; D: TRBD1; size: .; DNA: TGTGCCAGCAGCATCCGCCCGGGACAGGGGGAAGGGGCCAACGTCCTGACTTTC; CDR3: CASSIRPGQGEGANVLTF
V: TRBV6-5; length: 13; J: TRBJ1-2; D: .; size: .; DNA: TGTGCCAGCAGTTCCGTCAGCGGGGGTGGCTACACCTTC; CDR3: CASSSVSGGGYTF
V: TRBV6-1; length: 15; J: TRBJ2-7; D: TRBD1; size: .; DNA: TGTGCCAGCAGTCCAGCCGGGACAGGGCGGTACGAGCAGTACTTC; CDR3: CASSPAGTGRYEQYF
V: TRBV6-5; length: 11; J: TRBJ1-5; D: .; size: .; DNA: TGTGCCTCGTGGCGCAATCAGCCCCAGCATTTT; CDR3: CASWRNQPQHF